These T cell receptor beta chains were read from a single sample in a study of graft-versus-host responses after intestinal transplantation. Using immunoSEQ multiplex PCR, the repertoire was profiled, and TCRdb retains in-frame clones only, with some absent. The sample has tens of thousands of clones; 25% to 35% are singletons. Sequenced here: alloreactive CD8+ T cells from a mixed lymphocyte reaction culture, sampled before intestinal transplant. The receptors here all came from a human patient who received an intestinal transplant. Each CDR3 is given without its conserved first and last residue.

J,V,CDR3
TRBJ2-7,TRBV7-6,ASSETYEQY
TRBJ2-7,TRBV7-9,ASSYSGRSYEQY
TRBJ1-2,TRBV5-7,ASSGTMIYGYT
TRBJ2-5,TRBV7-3,ASSPPPGTIQETQY
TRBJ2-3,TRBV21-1,ASSKGTGGTDTQY
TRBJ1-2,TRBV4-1,ASSQVEGPGYYGYT
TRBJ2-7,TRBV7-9,ASSLGSSPYEQY
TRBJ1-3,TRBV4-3,ASSQWTGSGNTIY
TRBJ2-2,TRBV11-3,ASSSRGGTTNTGELF
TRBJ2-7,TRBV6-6,ASSYYTGTDEQY
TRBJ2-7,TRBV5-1,ASSLGTGGYEQY
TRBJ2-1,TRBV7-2,ASSLGSANPYNEQF
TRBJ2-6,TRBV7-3,ASSLIPAKHLNSGANVLT
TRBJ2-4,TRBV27,ASSLLGSAKNIQY
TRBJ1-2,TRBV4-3,ASSLGGPNYGYT
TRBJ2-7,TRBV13,ASSQGRGVSYEQY
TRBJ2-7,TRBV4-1,ASSLRDWRYEQY
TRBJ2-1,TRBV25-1,ASSVYNEQF
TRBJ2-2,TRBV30,AWSATYIGELF
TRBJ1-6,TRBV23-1,ASSPWGSYNSPLH
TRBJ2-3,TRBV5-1,ASSLRGAITDTQY
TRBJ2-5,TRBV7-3,ASSPEGSFETQY
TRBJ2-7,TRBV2,ASRGRLGEQY
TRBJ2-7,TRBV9,ASSGGDSSYEQY
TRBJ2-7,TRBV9,ASSGGQGRYEQY
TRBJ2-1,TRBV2,ASSDLAGVGYNEQF